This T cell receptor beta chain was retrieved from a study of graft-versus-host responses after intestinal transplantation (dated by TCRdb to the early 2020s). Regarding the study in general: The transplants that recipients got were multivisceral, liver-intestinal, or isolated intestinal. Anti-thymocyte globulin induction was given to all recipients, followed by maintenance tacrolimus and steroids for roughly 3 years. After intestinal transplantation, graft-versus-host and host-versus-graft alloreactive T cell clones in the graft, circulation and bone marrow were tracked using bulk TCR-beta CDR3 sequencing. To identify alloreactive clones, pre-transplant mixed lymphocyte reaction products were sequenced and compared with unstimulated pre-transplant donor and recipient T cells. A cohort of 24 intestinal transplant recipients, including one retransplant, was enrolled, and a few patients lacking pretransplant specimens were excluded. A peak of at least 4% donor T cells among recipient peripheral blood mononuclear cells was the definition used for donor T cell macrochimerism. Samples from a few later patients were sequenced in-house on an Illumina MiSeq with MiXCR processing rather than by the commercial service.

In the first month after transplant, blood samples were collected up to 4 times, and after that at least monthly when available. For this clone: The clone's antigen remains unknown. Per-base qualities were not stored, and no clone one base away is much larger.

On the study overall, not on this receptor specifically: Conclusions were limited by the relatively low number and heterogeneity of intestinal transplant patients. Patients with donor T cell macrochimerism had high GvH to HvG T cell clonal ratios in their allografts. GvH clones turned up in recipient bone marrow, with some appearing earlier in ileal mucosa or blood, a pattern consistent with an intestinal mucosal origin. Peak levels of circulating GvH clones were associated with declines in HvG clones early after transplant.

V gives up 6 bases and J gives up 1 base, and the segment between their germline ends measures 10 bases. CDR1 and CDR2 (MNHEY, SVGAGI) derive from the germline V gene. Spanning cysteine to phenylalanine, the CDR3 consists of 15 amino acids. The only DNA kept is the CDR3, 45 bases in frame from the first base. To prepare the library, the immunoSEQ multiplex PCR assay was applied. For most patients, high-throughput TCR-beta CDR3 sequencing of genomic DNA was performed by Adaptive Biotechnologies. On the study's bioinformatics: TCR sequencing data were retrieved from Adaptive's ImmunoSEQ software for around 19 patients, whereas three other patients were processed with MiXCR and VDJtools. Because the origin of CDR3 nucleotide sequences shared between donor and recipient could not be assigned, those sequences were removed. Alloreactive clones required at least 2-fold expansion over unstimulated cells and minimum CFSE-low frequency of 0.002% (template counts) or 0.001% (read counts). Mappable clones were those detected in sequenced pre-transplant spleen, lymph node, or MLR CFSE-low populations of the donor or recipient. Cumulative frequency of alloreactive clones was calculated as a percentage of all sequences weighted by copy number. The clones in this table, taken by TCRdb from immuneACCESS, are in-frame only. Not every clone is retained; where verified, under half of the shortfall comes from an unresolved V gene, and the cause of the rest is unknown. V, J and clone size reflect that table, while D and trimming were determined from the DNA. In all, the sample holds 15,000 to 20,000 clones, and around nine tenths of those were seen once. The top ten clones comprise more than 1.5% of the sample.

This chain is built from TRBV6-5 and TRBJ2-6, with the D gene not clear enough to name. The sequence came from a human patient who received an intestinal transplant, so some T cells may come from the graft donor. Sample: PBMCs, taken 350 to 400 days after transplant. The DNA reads TGTGCCAGCAGAAACCAGGCGTCTGGGGCCAACGTCCTGACTTTC. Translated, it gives CASRNQASGANVLTF.